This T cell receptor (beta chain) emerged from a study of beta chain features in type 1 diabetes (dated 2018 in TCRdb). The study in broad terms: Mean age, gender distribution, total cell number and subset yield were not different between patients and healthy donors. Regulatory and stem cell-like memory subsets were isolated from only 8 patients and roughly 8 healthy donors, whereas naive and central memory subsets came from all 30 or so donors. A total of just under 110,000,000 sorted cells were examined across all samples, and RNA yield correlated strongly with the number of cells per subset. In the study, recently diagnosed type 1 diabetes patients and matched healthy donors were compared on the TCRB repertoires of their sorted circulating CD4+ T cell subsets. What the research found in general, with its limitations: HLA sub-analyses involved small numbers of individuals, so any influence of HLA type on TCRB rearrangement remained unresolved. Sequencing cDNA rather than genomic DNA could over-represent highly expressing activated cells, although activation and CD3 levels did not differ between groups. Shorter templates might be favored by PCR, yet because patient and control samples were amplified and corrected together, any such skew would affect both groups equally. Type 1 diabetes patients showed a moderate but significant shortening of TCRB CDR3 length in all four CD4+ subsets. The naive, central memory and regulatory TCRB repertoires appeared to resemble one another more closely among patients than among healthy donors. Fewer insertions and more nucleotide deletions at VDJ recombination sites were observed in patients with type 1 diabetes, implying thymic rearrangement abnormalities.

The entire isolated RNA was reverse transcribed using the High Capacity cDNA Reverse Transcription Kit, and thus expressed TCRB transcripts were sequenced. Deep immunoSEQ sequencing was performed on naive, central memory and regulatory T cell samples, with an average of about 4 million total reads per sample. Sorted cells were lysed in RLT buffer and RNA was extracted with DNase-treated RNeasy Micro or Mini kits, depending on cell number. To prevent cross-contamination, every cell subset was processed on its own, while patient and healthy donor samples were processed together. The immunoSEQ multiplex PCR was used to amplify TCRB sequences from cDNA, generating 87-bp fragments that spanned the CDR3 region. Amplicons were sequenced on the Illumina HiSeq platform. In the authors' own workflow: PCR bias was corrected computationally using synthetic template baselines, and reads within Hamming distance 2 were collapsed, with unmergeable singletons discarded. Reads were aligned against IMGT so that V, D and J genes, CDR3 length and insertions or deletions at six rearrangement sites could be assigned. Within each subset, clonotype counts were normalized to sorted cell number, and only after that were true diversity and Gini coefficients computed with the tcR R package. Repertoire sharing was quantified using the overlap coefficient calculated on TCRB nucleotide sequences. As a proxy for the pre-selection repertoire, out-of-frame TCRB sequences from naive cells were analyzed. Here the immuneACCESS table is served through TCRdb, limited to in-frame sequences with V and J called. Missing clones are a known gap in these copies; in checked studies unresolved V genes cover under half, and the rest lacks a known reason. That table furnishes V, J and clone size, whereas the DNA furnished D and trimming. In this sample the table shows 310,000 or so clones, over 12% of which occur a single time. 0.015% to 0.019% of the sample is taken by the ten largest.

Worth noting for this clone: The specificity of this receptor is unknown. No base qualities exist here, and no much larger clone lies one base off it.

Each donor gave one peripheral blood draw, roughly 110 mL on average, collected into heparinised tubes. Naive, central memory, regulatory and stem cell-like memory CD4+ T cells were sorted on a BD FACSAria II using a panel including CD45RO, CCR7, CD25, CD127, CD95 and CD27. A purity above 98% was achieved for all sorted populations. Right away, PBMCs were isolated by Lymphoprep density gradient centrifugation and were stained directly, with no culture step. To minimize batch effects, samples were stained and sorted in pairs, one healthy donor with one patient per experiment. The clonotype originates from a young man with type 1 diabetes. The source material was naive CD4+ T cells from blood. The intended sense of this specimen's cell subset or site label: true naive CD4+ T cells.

The DNA is as follows: TGTGCCAGCCGACAGGGCGAGGAGCAGTACTTC. This encodes CASRQGEEQYF. Recombination linked TRBV28 to TRBJ2-7; the junction holds 7 bases that match TRBD1. Germline trimming: 8 bases from V, 7 bases from J; junction bases outside gene matches: 5. The CDR3 measures 11 amino acids from cysteine to phenylalanine. Just the 33-base CDR3 DNA is kept, in frame starting at base 1. Per the germline V gene, MDHEN is the CDR1 and SYDVKM is the CDR2.